This T cell receptor (beta chain) was profiled in a study of cytomegalovirus exposure and HLA in healthy donors. Study-wide background: Later, an analysis reported that the roughly 120 validation repertoires had used the same platform as the roughly 680 first-cohort repertoires. Study conclusions and caveats: The study flagged some 170 TCR beta chains as cytomegalovirus-associated. Diagnosis of cytomegalovirus status made by the classifier reportedly showed high specificity and sensitivity.

TCRdb's copy holds only in-frame clones and misses some; the assay was immunoSEQ multiplex PCR. The table records approximately 140,000 clones, roughly 88% of them present only once. Germline values: CDR1 MDHEN, CDR2 SYDVKM. V lost 6 bases and J lost 4, with 9 bases in between. The CDR3 covers 12 residues. Notes on this clone: Its antigen is not known.

Material: PBMCs. The chain uses TRBV28 and TRBJ1-1; D is ambiguous. The receptor was isolated from a woman younger than 30 in good health and CMV-seropositive. In DNA form, the CDR3 reads TGTGCCAGCAGGAGGAGTGGCACTGAAGCTTTCTTT. Encoded protein: CASRRSGTEAFF.